This T cell receptor (beta chain) was recorded in a study of cytomegalovirus exposure and HLA in healthy donors. Broader study findings: What was likely a sequencing artifact was a cluster of highly shared sequence variants. The authors later found TCR association rates varying by HLA locus, with DRB1 most and HLA-C fewest.

Comment on this clone: Its antigen is as yet unknown.

Use of 60 Vbeta and 13 Jbeta primers characterized the PCR. The protocol was immunoSEQ multiplex PCR, while the TCRdb copy is restricted to in-frame clones and leaves out a portion. The sample records about 230,000 clones, approximately 85% being singletons. The junction had 4 bases not matched to a gene; V was cut back by 4 bases and J by 1 base. CDR3 length: 14 residues. CDR1 and CDR2 from the germline V gene are SGHNT and YYREEE (reference sequence). This chain connects TRBV5-4 to TRBJ1-1, with TRBD1 matching over 7 bases. This clonotype originated in a girl between 2 and 10 years old in good health and CMV-seronegative. The sequencing sample was made of PBMCs. The DNA for the CDR3 is TGTGCCAGCAGCGTGGGACAGACGAACACTGAAGCTTTCTTT. Translation: CASSVGQTNTEAFF.